This TCR beta chain was observed in a study of vaccination and CD4 T cells after COVID-19. Trimming took 3 bases from V and 5 from J, leaving 12 bases between them. The CDR3 is 13 amino acids. The germline V gene has CDR1 DFQATT and CDR2 SNEGSKA (reference sequence). Treatment denoted: roughly 10-day PBMC culture with coronavirus spike peptide pools or control peptides (ViraFEST assay). Antigen-specific T cell expansion with peptide pools preceded TCR sequencing in the ViraFEST approach. Cultured CD4+ T-cell DNA underwent Oncomine TCR Beta short-read sequencing. One entry per CDR3 protein, called by TCRdb with MiXCR from the PCR reads. The sample yields over 10,000 distinct CDR3 sequences, just under 80% seen once. Comment on this clonotype: Its antigen is currently unknown.

This clonotype was sampled from a human donor who had recovered from COVID-19. The rearrangement links TRBV20-1 to TRBJ2-3; D ambiguous. Specimen: CD4+ T cells from blood, cultured in vitro. The CDR3 reads CSARWQPGDTQYF. CDR3 nucleotide sequence: TGCAGTGCTAGGTGGCAACCCGGAGATACGCAGTATTTT.